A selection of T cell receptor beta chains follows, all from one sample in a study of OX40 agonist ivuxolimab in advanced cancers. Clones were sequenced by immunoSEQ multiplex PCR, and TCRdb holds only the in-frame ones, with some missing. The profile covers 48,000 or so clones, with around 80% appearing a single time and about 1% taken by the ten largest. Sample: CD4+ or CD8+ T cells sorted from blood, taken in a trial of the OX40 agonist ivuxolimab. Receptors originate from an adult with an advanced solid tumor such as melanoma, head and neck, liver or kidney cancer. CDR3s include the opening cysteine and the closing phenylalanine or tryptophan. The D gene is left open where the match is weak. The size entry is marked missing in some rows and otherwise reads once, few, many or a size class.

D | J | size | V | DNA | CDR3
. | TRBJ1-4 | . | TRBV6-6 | TGTGCCAGCAGTAGGCAAGATGGGGGACTGTTTTTT | CASSRQDGGLFF
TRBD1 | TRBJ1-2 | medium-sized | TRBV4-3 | TGCGCCAGCAGCCAGGCCTTTCAGGGGGACTATGGCTACACCTTC | CASSQAFQGDYGYTF
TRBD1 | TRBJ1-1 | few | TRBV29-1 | TGCAGCGTACGAGGACAGGTGGGCGAAGCTTTCTTT | CSVRGQVGEAFF
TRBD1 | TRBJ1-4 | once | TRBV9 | TGTGCCAGCAGCCCCCGGGGACAGTCCTATGGCGATCTGTTTTTT | CASSPRGQSYGDLFF
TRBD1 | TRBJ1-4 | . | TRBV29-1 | TGCAGCGCCGGGACAGGGGGAGATGAAAAACTGTTTTTT | CSAGTGGDEKLFF
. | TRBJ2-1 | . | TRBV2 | TGTGCCAGCAGTGAACAAGGGTGGGCCTACAATGAGCAGTTCTTC | CASSEQGWAYNEQFF
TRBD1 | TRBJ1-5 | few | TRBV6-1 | TGTGCCAGCAGTGGAGACAGGGTTCAGCCCCAGCATTTT | CASSGDRVQPQHF
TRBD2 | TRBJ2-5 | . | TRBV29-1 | TGCAGCGTTGATAAGGGACTAGCGGGGGGCGAGACCCAGTACTTC | CSVDKGLAGGETQYF
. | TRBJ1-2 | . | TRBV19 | TGTGCCAGTAGTATCAACGACAGATATGGCTACACCTTC | CASSINDRYGYTF
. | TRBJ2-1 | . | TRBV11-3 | TGTGCCAGCAGCTGGGGGGTCGGGGTCAACAATGAGCAGTTCTTC | CASSWGVGVNNEQFF
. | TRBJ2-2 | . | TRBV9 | TGTGCCAGCAGCGTAGGGGGGTGGAACACCGGGGAGCTGTTTTTT | CASSVGGWNTGELFF
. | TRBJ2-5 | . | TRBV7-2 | TGTGCCAGCAGCTTAGGGAGCATGGGGGGCCAAGAGACCCAGTACTTC | CASSLGSMGGQETQYF
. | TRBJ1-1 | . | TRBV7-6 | TGTGCCAGCAGCTTAGTGCTGGGGGACACTGAAGCTTTCTTT | CASSLVLGDTEAFF
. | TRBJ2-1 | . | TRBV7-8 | TGTGCCAGCAGCTTACCTAGACAGGACTACAATGAGCAGTTCTTC | CASSLPRQDYNEQFF
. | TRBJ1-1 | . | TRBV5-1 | TGCGCCAGCAGCTTGGGGGGTAGACAGAACACTGAAGCTTTCTTT | CASSLGGRQNTEAFF
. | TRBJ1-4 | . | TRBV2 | TGTGCCAGCAGTGAATGGGGGGCGGCTAATGAAAAACTGTTTTTT | CASSEWGAANEKLFF
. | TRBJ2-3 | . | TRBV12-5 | TGTGCTAGTGGTCAATTCGTGAGGGGGTATCCTCGTACGCAGTATTTT | CASGQFVRGYPRTQYF
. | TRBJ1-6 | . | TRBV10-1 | TGCGCCAGCAAAAATAATTCACCCCTCCACTTT | CASKNNSPLHF
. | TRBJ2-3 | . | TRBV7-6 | TGTGCCAGCAGCACGGGACACTCTAGCACAGATACGCAGTATTTT | CASSTGHSSTDTQYF
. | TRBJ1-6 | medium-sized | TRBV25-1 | TGTGCTAGCCATCAGGCAGGCTATAATTCACCCCTCCACTTT | CASHQAGYNSPLHF
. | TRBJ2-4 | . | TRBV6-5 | TGTGCCAGCAGCCTCCGGGACACCTCAAAAAACATTCAGTACTTC | CASSLRDTSKNIQYF
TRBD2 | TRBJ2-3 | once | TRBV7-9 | TGTGCCAGCAGCTTAGGTGGGGGGACTAGCGGGGCCACAGATACGCAGTATTTT | CASSLGGGTSGATDTQYF
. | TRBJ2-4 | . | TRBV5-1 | TGCGCCAGCAGCTTGCCCGACAGCCGTTACAATATTCAGTACTTC | CASSLPDSRYNIQYF
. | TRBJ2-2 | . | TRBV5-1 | TGCGCCAGCAGCAGATCCGGGACGGAGAACACCGGGGAGCTGTTTTTT | CASSRSGTENTGELFF
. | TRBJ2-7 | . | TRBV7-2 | TGTGCCAGCAGCTTAGTGGGGTCCAACGAGCAGTACTTC | CASSLVGSNEQYF
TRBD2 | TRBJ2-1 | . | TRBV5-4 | TGTGCCAGCAGCCCCCAGACTAGCGGGGTCAATGAGCAGTTCTTC | CASSPQTSGVNEQFF
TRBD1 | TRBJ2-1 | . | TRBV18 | TGTGCCAGCTCTACCCCGGGGACAGGGCACCATGAGCAGTTCTTC | CASSTPGTGHHEQFF
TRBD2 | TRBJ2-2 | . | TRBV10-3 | TGTGCCACTCTAGCGGGGGTGGACACCGGGGAGCTGTTTTTT | CATLAGVDTGELFF
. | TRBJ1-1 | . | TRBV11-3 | TGTGCCAGCAGCTTAGATCGCGGCACTGAAGCTTTCTTT | CASSLDRGTEAFF
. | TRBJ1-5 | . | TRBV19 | TGTGCCAGTAGTATAGATAGGCAAGGGGAAGGCAATCAGCCCCAGCATTTT | CASSIDRQGEGNQPQHF
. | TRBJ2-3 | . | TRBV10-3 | TGTGCCATCAGTGAGCTCCAGGGCACAGATACGCAGTATTTT | CAISELQGTDTQYF
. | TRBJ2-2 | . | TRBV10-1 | TGCGCCAGCAGTGGACCGAACACCGGGGAGCTGTTTTTT | CASSGPNTGELFF
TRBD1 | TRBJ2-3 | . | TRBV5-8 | TGTGCCAGCAGCTTGGACGGGACAGGACAAACAGATACGCAGTATTTT | CASSLDGTGQTDTQYF
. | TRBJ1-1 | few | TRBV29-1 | TGCAGCGTTCGGTTCACTGAAGCTTTCTTT | CSVRFTEAFF
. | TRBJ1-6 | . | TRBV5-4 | TGTGCCAGCAGTCAAGGGGGGAGGGCGTCCTATAATTCACCCCTCCACTTT | CASSQGGRASYNSPLHF
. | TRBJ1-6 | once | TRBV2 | TGTGCCAGCAGCACACAGGGCGGGAATTCACCCCTCCACTTT | CASSTQGGNSPLHF
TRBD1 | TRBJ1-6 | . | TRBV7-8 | TGTGCCAGCAGCCCCCTGGGGACAGGGGCTGGATTTTATAATTCACCCCTCCACTTT | CASSPLGTGAGFYNSPLHF
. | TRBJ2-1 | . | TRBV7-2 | TGTGCCAGCAGCTTAGGGGACTTCGGACAGTTCTTC | CASSLGDFGQFF
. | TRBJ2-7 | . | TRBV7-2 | TGTGCCAGCAGCCTCCGACAGGCAGCCCCTATCGAGCAGTACTTC | CASSLRQAAPIEQYF